The 21 T cell receptor beta chains presented below share a single source sample, sequenced in a study of CD4 T cells in relation to SARS-CoV-2 and coronaviruses. The unexposed donors gave CD4+ T cells in 2011-2018, prior to COVID-19. Isolation of CD4+ T cells took place after less than 11 days in culture. Using immunoSEQ multiplex PCR, the repertoire was profiled, and TCRdb retains in-frame clones only, with some absent. The table includes fewer than 20,000 clones, around 70% detected once. Antigen specificity for these receptors is unknown. Sequencing was performed on CD4+ T cells from PBMCs, cultured in vitro. These receptors came from a human donor in good health.

The genes are TRBV24-1 and TRBJ2-1, with D possibly matching TRBD1 (7 bases). CDR1 is KGHDR, CDR2 SFDVKD, per germline. Trimming pared 3 bases from V and 7 bases from J, leaving 21 bases between. CDR3 size: 17 residues. CDR3 bases: TGTGCCACCAGTGATAGGGGGCGCGGGGAAGCGGCAAATGAGCAGTTCTTC. Translation gives CATSDRGRGEAANEQFF.

The chain has TRBV6-1 and TRBJ1-5; D ambiguous. V was trimmed by 3 bases and J by 7 bases, leaving 10 bases between them. This CDR3 has 13 residues. The germline CDR1 and CDR2 sequences are MNHNS and SASEGT. The CDR3 region has the DNA TGTGCCAGCAGTGAGTGGGTTGAGCAGCCCCAGCATTTT. This encodes CASSEWVEQPQHF.

The chain couples TRBV28 to TRBJ2-7; no clear D gene. Trimming cost V 1 base and J 3 bases, with 10 bases left between them. Germline V gene lookup returns CDR1 MDHEN and CDR2 SYDVKM. The CDR3 loop spans 14 amino acids. The CDR3 bases are TGTGCCAGCAGTTTATCCGACTCGGGCTACGAGCAGTACTTC. Its protein is CASSLSDSGYEQYF. Complete variable domain (other parts from reference TRBV28 and TRBJ2-7): DVKVTQSSRYLVKRTGEKVFLECVQDMDHENMFWYRQDPGLGLRLIYFSYDVKMKEKGDIPEGYSVSREKKERFSLILESASTNQTSMYLCASSLSDSGYEQYFGPGTRLTVT.

The V gene is TRBV11-2, the J gene TRBJ1-1; TRBD1 aligns across 8 bases. Trimming cost V 0 bases and J 4 bases; bases outside gene matches: 4. There are 15 residues in the CDR3. Germline assignment: CDR1 SGHAT and CDR2 FQNNGV. CDR3 nucleotide sequence: TGTGCCAGCAGCTTAGAACAGGGGGTGGGCACTGAAGCTTTCTTT. Translated, it gives CASSLEQGVGTEAFF.

The chain links TRBV5-8 to TRBJ2-3, with 11 bases that match TRBD2. The CDR3 contains 13 residues. V shed 9 bases and J 3 bases; nucleotides not matched to a gene: 3. Germline V gives CDR1 SGHTS, CDR2 YDEGEE. The CDR3 sequence: CATRTSGTDTQYF. The CDR3 bases are TGTGCCACCCGGACTAGCGGGACAGATACGCAGTATTTT. Full variable domain (outside the CDR3, taken from reference TRBV5-8 and TRBJ2-3): EAGVTQSPTHLIKTRGQQATLRCSPISGHTSVYWYQQALGLGLQFLLWYDEGEERNRGNFPPRFSGRQFPNYSSELNVNALELEDSALYLCATRTSGTDTQYFGPGTRLTVL.

The chain carries TRBV27 and TRBJ1-5; 7 bases agree with TRBD1. CDR3 size: 16 residues. Trimming took 3 bases from V and 5 from J; bases not matched to a gene: 10. The germline V gene has CDR1 MNHEY and CDR2 SMNVEV (reference sequence). CDR3 in DNA: TGTGCCAGCAGTTTTTCCGGGACAGCCCCTTATCAGCCCCAGCATTTT. Amino acids: CASSFSGTAPYQPQHF.

The CDR3 bases are TGCGCCGGGACCGGAGGGGGGCCCCAGCATTTT. Amino acids: CAGTGGGPQHF. The chain couples TRBV10-1 to TRBJ1-5, with D possibly matching TRBD1 (6 bases). The CDR3 length is 11 residues. Germline CDR1 is WNHNN and CDR2 is SYGVQD (reference sequence). V was pared by 11 bases and J by 9 bases, with 14 bases between.

The chain has TRBV5-1 and TRBJ2-3; D is uncertain. V was clipped by 7 bases and J by 5 bases, with 17 bases between them. The V gene's germline CDR1 is SGHRS and CDR2 YFSETQ. The CDR3 has 14 amino acids. The CDR3 sequence: CASAAGRGRDTQYF. The CDR3 DNA follows: TGCGCCAGCGCAGCTGGTCGCGGCAGAGATACGCAGTATTTT.

The chain uses TRBV4-1 and TRBJ2-7; unclear D gene. V was pared by 1 base and J by 5 bases, with 21 bases between. The germline CDR1 and CDR2 sequences are MGHRA and YSYEKL. The CDR3 extends over 17 amino acids. This CDR3 is CASSQAFSSTVRNEQYF. CDR3 coding DNA: TGCGCCAGCAGCCAAGCTTTCTCCTCGACCGTCCGGAACGAGCAGTACTTC.

The chain recombines TRBV28 with TRBJ2-7; no reliable D call. The germline gives CDR1 MDHEN, CDR2 SYDVKM. The ends were cut back, 6 bases at V and 12 bases at J, with 6 bases in the middle. This CDR3 comprises 8 residues. The CDR3 coding sequence is TGTGCCAGCAGCTCGGGGTACTTC. This gives the protein CASSSGYF.

The sample holds one count of this clone. The V gene is TRBV19, the J gene TRBJ1-1; 7 bases line up with TRBD1. Germline V lookup: CDR1 LNHDA, CDR2 SQIVND (reference sequence). This CDR3 is 14 amino acids long. Trimming at V came to 9 bases and at J to 8 bases, leaving 15 bases not matched to a gene. The CDR3 DNA is TGTGCCAGCAAAGCTCAGGGGGTTGCAGGAGAAGCTTTCTTT. Translation: CASKAQGVAGEAFF.

The chain couples TRBV6-1 to TRBJ2-3; TRBD2 matches 7 bases. The V gene end was trimmed by 3 bases and the J gene end by 0 bases; junction bases not matched to a gene: 9. Germline lookup yields CDR1 MNHNS and CDR2 SASEGT. The CDR3 length is 17 residues. CDR3 sequence reads: CASSDRRGIASTDTQYF. The DNA for the CDR3 is TGTGCCAGCAGTGATAGGCGGGGGATCGCTAGCACAGATACGCAGTATTTT.

The chain employs TRBV28 and TRBJ2-2; 10 bases map to TRBD2. The CDR3 consists of 16 residues. Germline V gives CDR1 MDHEN, CDR2 SYDVKM. The J segment lost 6 bases and the V segment lost 7 bases, leaving 11 bases of the junction unmatched. CDR3 coding DNA: TGTGCCAGCAACAAGCGGGAGGGCCTATCGGCCGGGGAGCTGTTTTTT. Protein product: CASNKREGLSAGELFF. Combining the CDR3 with reference TRBV28 and TRBJ2-2 gives the whole variable domain DVKVTQSSRYLVKRTGEKVFLECVQDMDHENMFWYRQDPGLGLRLIYFSYDVKMKEKGDIPEGYSVSREKKERFSLILESASTNQTSMYLCASNKREGLSAGELFFGEGSRLTVL.

The chain recombines TRBV3-1 (or the pseudogene TRBV3-2) with TRBJ1-3, with 8 bases that match TRBD1. The CDR3 is 14 amino acids. Germline V gene sequence: CDR1 LGHDT, CDR2 YNNKEL (reference sequence). With V trimmed by 4 bases and J by 3 bases, 2 bases remained unmatched. Here the CDR3 reads CASSLTGGGNTIYF. For the CDR3, the DNA is TGTGCCAGCAGCCTCACAGGGGGTGGAAACACCATATATTTT.

This clone was found once. V gene TRBV18 combines with J gene TRBJ2-7, with D tentatively TRBD1 (6 bases). CDR3 length: 14 amino acids. The ends were cut back, 3 bases at V and 0 bases at J, with 9 bases in the middle. CDR1 and CDR2 from the germline V gene are KGHSH and LQKENI. Here the CDR3 reads CASSPRDISYEQYF. CDR3 nucleotides: TGTGCCAGCTCACCCCGGGACATCTCCTACGAGCAGTACTTC.

The chain carries TRBV18 and TRBJ2-3, with 7 positions matching TRBD1. The V gene end was trimmed by 2 bases and the J gene end by 6 bases; junction bases not matched to a gene: 5. Germline V gene sequence: CDR1 KGHSH, CDR2 LQKENI. This CDR3 comprises 14 residues. CDR3 residues: CASSPSFRGDTQYF. The CDR3 nucleotides are TGTGCCAGCTCACCATCTTTCAGGGGGGATACGCAGTATTTT.

The rearrangement uses TRBV7-2 and TRBJ1-5; 11 nucleotides agree with TRBD1. The V and J ends lost 3 bases and 9 bases, in that order; junction bases with no gene match: 7. The CDR3 has 15 residues. Germline CDR1 is SGHTA and CDR2 is FQGNSA. CDR3 nucleotide sequence: TGTGCCAGCAGCTTTGGGACAGGGGGTCGCGGGCCCCAGCATTTT. This translates into CASSFGTGGRGPQHF. Complete variable domain (other parts from reference TRBV7-2 and TRBJ1-5): GAGVSQSPSNKVTEKGKDVELRCDPISGHTALYWYRQSLGQGLEFLIYFQGNSAPDKSGLPSDRFSAERTGGSVSTLTIQRTQQEDSAVYLCASSFGTGGRGPQHFGDGTRLSIL.

This sequence joins TRBV6-1 and TRBJ1-4, with D perhaps TRBD1 (6 bases). With 1 base removed from V and 5 bases from J, the gap between germline ends came to 17 bases. This CDR3 spans 17 amino acids. Germline V gene lookup returns CDR1 MNHNS and CDR2 SASEGT. This CDR3 reads CASSEVAVGGGNEKLFF. As DNA, the CDR3 is TGTGCCAGCAGTGAAGTTGCCGTGGGGGGCGGGAATGAAAAACTGTTTTTT.

This chain connects TRBV11-2 to TRBJ2-3; 12 bases line up with TRBD2. V shed 4 bases and J 3 bases; nucleotides not matched to a gene: 5. Germline CDR1 reads SGHAT; CDR2 reads FQNNGV. CDR3 length: 16 amino acids. The CDR3 is CASSSGLAGMTDTQYF. CDR3 sequence (DNA): TGTGCCAGCAGCTCAGGACTAGCGGGAATGACAGATACGCAGTATTTT.

This clone appeared a few times. This chain joins TRBV6-2 or TRBV6-3 and TRBJ2-7, with D tentatively TRBD1 (5 bases). The CDR3 contains 14 residues. V shed 5 bases and J shed 5 bases, with 16 bases lying between them. In germline, CDR1 is MNHEY, CDR2 SVGEGT. The CDR3 spells CASSGRVPADEQYF. CDR3 bases: TGTGCCAGCAGTGGCAGGGTACCTGCGGACGAGCAGTACTTC.

This sequence joins TRBV18 and TRBJ1-2; tentatively, D is TRBD1 (5 bases). The CDR3 is 13 residues long. Germline V gives CDR1 KGHSH, CDR2 LQKENI. V lost 4 bases and J 0 bases, leaving 6 bases between the germline ends. CDR3 coding DNA: TGTGCCAGCTCACTACAGGCTAACTATGGCTACACCTTC. Its protein is CASSLQANYGYTF. Supplemented by reference TRBV18 and TRBJ1-2, the full variable domain reads NAGVMQNPRHLVRRRGQEARLRCSPMKGHSHVYWYRQLPEEGLKFMVYLQKENIIDESGMPKERFSAEFPKEGPSILRIQQVVRGDSAAYFCASSLQANYGYTFGSGTRLTVV.